The 14 T cell receptor beta chains below were found in one sample sequenced in a study of shared clonotypes between healthy human individuals. The repertoire was sequenced with immunoSEQ multiplex PCR; TCRdb's copy has only in-frame clones and lacks some. The repertoire holds approximately 740,000 clones, around 67% seen once, with more than 1.5% in the top ten. Sequences were obtained from memory CD4+ T cells sorted from blood. Subset given: CD45RA-negative fraction. All receptors come from a woman aged 25 to 39 in good health.

The rearrangement joins TRBV6-5 to TRBJ2-1, with D unclear. Trimming took off 7 bases at V and 9 bases at J, with 19 bases between the two ends. Germline loops: CDR1 MNHEY, CDR2 SVGAGI. The CDR3 sequence is 14 residues long. For the CDR3, the DNA is TGTGCCAGCACTTCCCTCGGCCAGCTTCCTGAGCAGTTCTTC. This translates into CASTSLGQLPEQFF.

This sequence joins TRBV5-5 and TRBJ1-2; tentatively, D is TRBD1 (5 bases). V was trimmed by 4 bases and J by 1 base, leaving 14 bases between them. Germline V gene sequence: CDR1 SGHKS, CDR2 YYEKEE (reference sequence). The CDR3 is made up of 15 amino acids. In nucleotides, the CDR3 is TGTGCCAGCAGCCCCCGCCCGGACAATAACTATGGCTACACCTTC. Amino acid sequence: CASSPRPDNNYGYTF.

The CDR3 coding sequence is TGCAGCGTTGGAGGAGGGGACTATGGCTACACCTTC. Translated, it gives CSVGGGDYGYTF. The rearrangement links TRBV29-1 to TRBJ1-2; weak D call: TRBD1 (5 bases). Germline loops: CDR1 SQVTM, CDR2 ANQGSEA. The ends were cut back, 4 bases at V and 3 bases at J, with 9 bases in the middle. CDR3 length: 12 residues.

This clone was detected only once. V is TRBV19 and J is TRBJ1-1; possible D gene TRBD1, 5 bases. Germline V gene lookup returns CDR1 LNHDA and CDR2 SQIVND (reference sequence). The germline V and J ends were trimmed by 5 bases and 1 base, with 8 bases remaining between them. The CDR3 is made up of 13 amino acids. The CDR3 reads CASSFRENTEAFF. The DNA of the CDR3 is TGTGCCAGTAGTTTCAGGGAGAACACTGAAGCTTTCTTT. Complete variable domain (other parts from reference TRBV19 and TRBJ1-1): DGGITQSPKYLFRKEGQNVTLSCEQNLNHDAMYWYRQDPGQGLRLIYYSQIVNDFQKGDIAEGYSVSREKKESFPLTVTSAQKNPTAFYLCASSFRENTEAFFGQGTRLTVV.

This chain uses TRBV21-1 with TRBJ1-4; TRBD1 is the table's D call and was not checked against the DNA. TRBV21-1 is an annotated pseudogene. The CDR3 covers 17 residues. The CDR3: CASSKREGTGFNEKLFF. CDR3 in DNA: TGTGCCAGCAGCAAAAGGGAGGGGACAGGGTTTAATGAAAAACTGTTTTTT.

The chain joins TRBV5-1 to TRBJ2-5, with 9 nucleotides matching TRBD1. From germline, CDR1 is SGHRS and CDR2 YFSETQ. V trimming: 4 bases; J trimming: 13 bases; junction bases outside the gene matches: 11. The CDR3 spans 13 residues. CDR3 in DNA: TGCGCCAGCAGCGCGGGACAGGGTCAGGGTTTGTACTTC. Amino acid sequence: CASSAGQGQGLYF.

This chain links TRBV7-9 with TRBJ2-5; 13 bases line up with TRBD2. The V and J ends lost 1 base and 4 bases, in that order; junction bases with no gene match: 3. Germline V gene sequence: CDR1 SEHNR, CDR2 FQNEAQ (reference sequence). CDR3 size: 16 residues. CDR3 sequence: CASSLDRLAGGETQYF. In nucleotides, the CDR3 is TGTGCCAGCAGCTTAGATCGACTAGCGGGAGGAGAGACCCAGTACTTC.

This clone was seen a handful of times. This sequence joins TRBV7-2 and TRBJ2-3; D remains ambiguous. Trimming removed 3 bases from V and 0 bases from J, with 7 bases in between. This CDR3 region has 14 residues. Per the germline V gene, CDR1 is SGHTA and CDR2 is FQGNSA. The CDR3 DNA reads as TGTGCCAGCAGCTTTCGCTTCAGCACAGATACGCAGTATTTT. Translating gives CASSFRFSTDTQYF.

To note about this clone: In the same sample, other DNA sequences code for this CDR3. The J gene is TRBJ2-7, the V gene TRBV20-1; unclear D gene. V lost 1 base and J lost 6, with 7 bases in between. This CDR3 has 11 residues. Germline CDR1 DFQATT, CDR2 SNEGSKA (reference sequence). The CDR3 loop reads CSARAGVEQYF. CDR3 sequence (DNA): TGCAGTGCTAGAGCTGGAGTCGAGCAGTACTTC.

The gene calls are TRBV18 and TRBJ2-1; no reliable D call. Trimming pared 2 bases from V and 5 bases from J, leaving 7 bases between. The CDR3 has 13 residues. Germline V gene data show CDR1 as KGHSH and CDR2 as LQKENI. The CDR3 is CASSPGVHNEQFF. In nucleotides, the CDR3 is TGTGCCAGCTCACCAGGGGTCCACAATGAGCAGTTCTTC.

The V gene is TRBV5-1, the J gene TRBJ2-3; weak D call: TRBD2 (7 bases). Germline V gives CDR1 SGHRS, CDR2 YFSETQ. The CDR3 runs 16 residues. Trimming stripped 4 bases from V and 1 base from J, with 16 bases between. The CDR3 DNA reads TGCGCCAGCAGCCTGCCAGGGGCGGGAGGCACAGATACGCAGTATTTT. This gives the protein CASSLPGAGGTDTQYF. Variable domain in full (rest from reference TRBV5-1 and TRBJ2-3): KAGVTQTPRYLIKTRGQQVTLSCSPISGHRSVSWYQQTPGQGLQFLFEYFSETQRNKGNFPGRFSGRQFSNSRSEMNVSTLELGDSALYLCASSLPGAGGTDTQYFGPGTRLTVL.

The gene calls are TRBV27 and TRBJ2-3; perhaps TRBD1 as D (5 bases). V lost 6 bases, J lost 3 bases, and 10 bases lay in between. The CDR3 totals 13 residues. CDR1 is MNHEY and CDR2 is SMNVEV in the germline V gene (reference sequence). Written as DNA, the CDR3 is TGTGCCAGCAGCCCAGGGTTGACAGATACGCAGTATTTT. This sequence encodes CASSPGLTDTQYF.

This clone was recorded at least ten times. The rearrangement uses TRBV18 and TRBJ2-7; 7 positions match TRBD2. The CDR3 spans 14 residues. Losses at the gene ends were 5 bases for V and 4 bases for J; bases not matched to a gene: 8. CDR1 and CDR2 (germline): KGHSH, LQKENI. The chain's CDR3 is CASSTGTKGYEQYF. The CDR3 nucleotides are TGTGCCAGCTCAACCGGGACTAAAGGGTACGAGCAGTACTTC.

In its sample, this clone was seen a few times. This chain connects TRBV5-6 to TRBJ2-7; TRBD1 aligns across 7 bases. CDR1 is SGHDT, CDR2 YYEEEE, per germline. V trimming: 3 bases; J trimming: 6 bases; junction bases outside the gene matches: 9. The CDR3 sequence is 14 residues long. CDR3 protein: CASSSIDRAPEQYF. In nucleotides, the CDR3 is TGTGCCAGCAGCTCCATTGACAGGGCCCCCGAGCAGTACTTC.